One sample yielded the 22 T cell receptor beta chains listed below, sequenced in a study of breast tumors, draining lymph nodes, adjacent tissues. Samples came from axillary lymph nodes draining the breast cancer. TCRdb re-called the multiplex PCR reads with MiXCR, one entry per CDR3 protein. Counted here are approximately 89,000 distinct CDR3 sequences, around 28% occurring once; the ten biggest clones make up around 8.1%. Specimen: axillary lymph node tissue. These receptors originate from a female donor with breast cancer. Some clones in this sample may be carry-over from other donors' samples.

This chain uses TRBV7-9 with TRBJ1-2, with TRBD1 matching over 12 bases. CDR3 size: 19 residues. The V gene's germline CDR1 is SEHNR and CDR2 FQNEAQ (reference sequence). Trimming removed 1 base from V and 0 bases from J; junction bases left unmatched: 9. CDR3 nucleotide sequence: TGTGCCAGCAGCTTAGTGGGGGGACAGGGGGCTCGAGCTAACTATGGCTACACCTTC. Amino acids: CASSLVGGQGARANYGYTF.

This clonotype was picked up many times. The V call is TRBV28, the J call TRBJ2-3, with D perhaps TRBD2 (5 bases). V was cut by 5 bases and J by 5 bases, with 17 bases left in between. In germline, CDR1 is MDHEN, CDR2 SYDVKM. The CDR3 covers 15 residues. This CDR3 is CASSPSGGGVDTQYF. CDR3 in DNA: TGTGCCAGCAGTCCCAGCGGAGGCGGAGTAGATACGCAGTATTTT. Complete variable domain (other parts from reference TRBV28 and TRBJ2-3): DVKVTQSSRYLVKRTGEKVFLECVQDMDHENMFWYRQDPGLGLRLIYFSYDVKMKEKGDIPEGYSVSREKKERFSLILESASTNQTSMYLCASSPSGGGVDTQYFGPGTRLTVL.

Only a few counts were recorded for this clonotype. A much more abundant neighbour one base away suggests this may be a read error. The gene calls are TRBV6-1 and TRBJ2-7, with 7 bases aligning to TRBD1. CDR3 length: 13 amino acids. CDR1 and CDR2 (germline): MNHNS, SASEGT. V shed 5 bases and J 6 bases; nucleotides not matched to a gene: 7. CDR3 bases: TGTGCCAGCAGTCGAGGGGGCCAGGGCGAGCAGTACTTC. It encodes CASSRGGQGEQYF.

The table lists this clonotype with many counts. The gene calls are TRBV20-1 and TRBJ2-7; 13 nucleotides align to TRBD2. The CDR3 has 15 amino acids. CDR1 and CDR2 (germline): DFQATT, SNEGSKA (reference sequence). The V segment lost 6 bases and the J segment 7 bases; nucleotides outside the gene matches: 12. The chain's CDR3 is CSAGRLAGGIREQYF. CDR3 in DNA: TGCAGTGCGGGTCGACTAGCGGGAGGCATAAGGGAGCAGTACTTC.

The V call is TRBV20-1, the J call TRBJ1-1; D gene ambiguous. Germline V lookup: CDR1 DFQATT, CDR2 SNEGSKA (reference sequence). CDR3 length: 13 residues. The V gene lost 7 bases and the J gene lost 4 bases, with 16 bases spanning the gap. The CDR3: CSVFKGASTEAFF. The CDR3 DNA reads TGCAGTGTATTCAAGGGAGCGAGCACTGAAGCTTTCTTT.

The chain has TRBV6-4 and TRBJ1-2; tentative D call: TRBD1 (5 bases). This CDR3 is built from 13 residues. V lost 5 bases and J lost 4, with 11 bases in between. Germline V gives CDR1 MRHNA, CDR2 SNTAGT. In DNA, the CDR3 is TGTGCCAGCAGTCTCGGGGCCGCCTATGGCTACACCTTC. Translation: CASSLGAAYGYTF.

This clonotype was seen ten or more times. V gene TRBV20-1 combines with J gene TRBJ1-6; the D is unclear. This CDR3 contains 13 residues. V lost 1 base and J 13 bases, leaving 14 bases between the germline ends. CDR1 is DFQATT and CDR2 is SNEGSKA in the germline V gene (reference sequence). The CDR3 region is CSARVGSREPLHF. The CDR3 DNA follows: TGCAGTGCTAGAGTGGGCAGCCGAGAGCCCCTCCACTTT.

The chain has TRBV5-1 and TRBJ2-7; 11 nucleotides agree with TRBD1. Per the germline V gene, CDR1 is SGHRS and CDR2 is YFSETQ. There are 15 residues in the CDR3. Unmatched junction bases numbered 7, after V lost 3 bases and J lost 5 bases. In DNA form, the CDR3 reads TGCGCCAGCAGCTACTCCGGGACAGGGGGACACGAGCAGTACTTC. It specifies CASSYSGTGGHEQYF.

Many counts were recorded for this clonotype. The chain combines TRBV10-1 with TRBJ1-5; the D gene is possibly TRBD1 (5 bases). This CDR3 region has 16 residues. Germline V gene sequence: CDR1 WNHNN, CDR2 SYGVQD (reference sequence). Trimming stripped 8 bases from V and 0 bases from J, with 17 bases between. The CDR3 spells CASGYDRLYSNQPQHF. CDR3 nucleotide sequence: TGCGCCAGCGGCTACGACAGACTTTATAGCAATCAGCCCCAGCATTTT.

This clonotype was found many times. This sequence joins TRBV7-9 and TRBJ1-2, with D unresolved. The germline V gene has CDR1 SEHNR and CDR2 FQNEAQ (reference sequence). V shed 5 bases and J shed 0 bases, with 10 bases lying between them. This CDR3 has 14 amino acids. The CDR3 here is CASSADLANYGYTF. The CDR3 nucleotides are TGTGCCAGCAGCGCGGACCTAGCTAACTATGGCTACACCTTC.

Ten or more counts support this clonotype. This sequence joins TRBV6-2 or TRBV6-3 and TRBJ2-1; D remains unclear. V was shortened by 7 bases and J by 7 bases, with 20 bases between the two germline ends. The germline gives CDR1 MNHEY, CDR2 SVGEGT. The CDR3 is made up of 15 amino acids. The DNA for the CDR3 is TGTGCCAGCACTGAAGAACAGCCGGAGCAAAATGAGCAGTTCTTC. It yields the protein CASTEEQPEQNEQFF.

This clonotype was counted at least ten times. The CDR3 spells CASKPGGTETQYF. As DNA, the CDR3 is TGTGCCAGCAAGCCGGGAGGCACGGAGACCCAGTACTTC. The J gene is TRBJ2-5, the V gene TRBV6-2 or TRBV6-3; the match to TRBD2 covers 7 bases. Germline trimming cut 7 bases from V and 5 bases from J; bases unmatched to any gene: 7. CDR1 and CDR2 from the germline V gene are MNHEY and SVGEGT. The CDR3 spans 13 residues.

Note on this clonotype: A read error may account for a junction end that differs from germline. V and J are TRBV20-1 and TRBJ1-2, with D hard to call. Germline V gene lookup returns CDR1 DFQATT and CDR2 SNEGSKA (reference sequence). The CDR3 covers 14 residues. Here the CDR3 reads CSARDVRANSGYTF. In DNA form, the CDR3 reads TGCAGTGCTAGAGATGTCAGAGCTAACTCTGGCTACACCTTC.

The table lists this clonotype with many counts. This rearrangement joins TRBV6-1 to TRBJ2-7; D is ambiguous. The CDR3 has 12 residues. Trimming took 6 bases from V and 2 from J, leaving 8 bases between them. Germline V lookup: CDR1 MNHNS, CDR2 SASEGT. CDR3 in amino acids: CASRLEAYEQYF. DNA for the CDR3: TGTGCCAGCAGGCTAGAGGCCTACGAGCAGTACTTC.

This clonotype was observed many times. V and J are TRBV9 and TRBJ1-3; 7 bases map to TRBD1. Germline V gene sequence: CDR1 SGDLS, CDR2 YYNGEE. The CDR3 spans 14 residues. V was clipped by 3 bases and J by 2 bases; unmatched bases: 2. CDR3 sequence reads: CASSADRTGNTIYF. For the CDR3, the DNA is TGTGCCAGCAGCGCGGACAGGACTGGAAACACCATATATTTT.

This clonotype was observed many times. The chain recombines TRBV6-1 with TRBJ2-1; 7 positions match TRBD1. This CDR3 is built from 12 residues. V was pared by 4 bases and J by 10 bases, with 4 bases of the junction left unmatched. In germline, CDR1 is MNHNS, CDR2 SASEGT. The CDR3 DNA is TGTGCCAGCAGTGGTGACAGGGTCGAGCAGTTCTTC. Encoded protein: CASSGDRVEQFF.

This clonotype was observed many times. V gene TRBV10-3 combines with J gene TRBJ1-5, with D possibly being TRBD1 (5 bases). The germline V and J ends were trimmed by 1 base and 7 bases, with 14 bases remaining between them. The CDR3 is made up of 15 amino acids. Looked up from germline, CDR1 is ENHRY and CDR2 is SYGVKD. The CDR3 DNA is TGTGCCATCAGTGAGTGGGCCGGGGGATTGCAGCCCCAGCATTTT. The encoded protein is CAISEWAGGLQPQHF.

On this clonotype itself: This may arise from a read error, as a much more abundant clone is one base away. The chain employs TRBV28 and TRBJ2-5; D is uncertain. This CDR3 has 14 amino acids. Trimming stripped 3 bases from V and 3 bases from J, with 11 bases between. The germline gives CDR1 MDHEN, CDR2 SYDVKM. Written as DNA, the CDR3 is TGTGCCAGCAGTTTCGGCCGTGTCAAAGAGACCCAGTACTTC. Residues: CASSFGRVKETQYF.

This chain uses TRBV7-3 with TRBJ2-7, with 8 bases identical to TRBD2. With the DNA end fitting TRBJ2-1 better, the J assignment may be wrong. CDR3 size: 16 residues. Germline V gene lookup returns CDR1 SGHTA and CDR2 FQGTGA. The CDR3 DNA reads as TGTGCCAGCAGCTTAGTACCGGCGGGAGGTTACAATGAGCAGTTCTTC. Amino acid sequence: CASSLVPAGGYNEQFF.

This clonotype was seen ten or more times. The V gene is TRBV7-2, the J gene TRBJ1-1; no reliable D call. Trimming removed 1 base at V and 4 bases at J, with 16 bases between. Germline V gene sequence: CDR1 SGHTA, CDR2 FQGNSA. This CDR3 has 16 residues. Written as DNA, the CDR3 is TGTGCCAGCAGCTTAGTCGGAGACCCAGAGGGCACTGAAGCTTTCTTT. This codes for CASSLVGDPEGTEAFF.

This clonotype was counted at least ten times. V gene TRBV4-3 combines with J gene TRBJ1-2; TRBD1 matches 8 bases. Germline V gene sequence: CDR1 LGHNA, CDR2 YSLEER. The V gene end was trimmed by 1 base and the J gene end by 0 bases; junction bases not matched to a gene: 4. This CDR3 contains 16 residues. CDR3 sequence reads: CASSQGQGASNYGYTF. The CDR3 DNA sequence: TGCGCCAGCAGCCAAGGGCAGGGGGCATCTAACTATGGCTACACCTTC.

This clonotype was counted many times. With a much larger clone just one base away, this may be a read error. CDR3 bases: TGTGCCAGCAGCTTAATTGAACAGGGAAACAATGAGCAGCTCTTC. This gives the protein CASSLIEQGNNEQLF. The chain combines TRBV7-9 with TRBJ2-1; the D gene is possibly TRBD1 (6 bases). In germline, CDR1 is SEHNR, CDR2 FQNEAQ (reference sequence). CDR3 length equals 15 residues.